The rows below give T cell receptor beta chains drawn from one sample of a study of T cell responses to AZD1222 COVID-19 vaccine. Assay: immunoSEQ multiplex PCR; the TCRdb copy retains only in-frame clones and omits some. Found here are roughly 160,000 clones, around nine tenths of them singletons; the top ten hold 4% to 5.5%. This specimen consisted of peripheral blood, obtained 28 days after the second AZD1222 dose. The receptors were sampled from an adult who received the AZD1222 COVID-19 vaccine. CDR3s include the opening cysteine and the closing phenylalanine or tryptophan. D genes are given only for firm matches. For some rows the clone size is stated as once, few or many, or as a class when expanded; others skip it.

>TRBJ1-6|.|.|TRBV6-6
TGTGCCAGCACCCCCCTATCAGGGAACAATTCACCCCTCCACTTT
CASTPLSGNNSPLHF
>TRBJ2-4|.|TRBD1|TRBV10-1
TGCGCCAGCAGTGACCGGGACAGAAAAACTCAGTACTTC
CASSDRDRKTQYF
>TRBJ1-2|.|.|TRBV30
TGTGCCTGGAGTGCTACAGGAACCTATGGCTACACCTTC
CAWSATGTYGYTF
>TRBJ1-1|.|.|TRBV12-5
TGTGCTAGTGGTTTGGGCACGAATGAAGCTTTCTTT
CASGLGTNEAFF
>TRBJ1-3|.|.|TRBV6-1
TGTGCCAGCAGTGAAGGGCCAGGGTTTTTTGGAAACACCATATATTTT
CASSEGPGFFGNTIYF
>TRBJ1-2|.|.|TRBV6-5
TGTGCCAGCAGTTACTCGCAGGGATCTAACTATGGCTACACCTTC
CASSYSQGSNYGYTF
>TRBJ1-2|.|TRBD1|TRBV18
TGTGCCAGCTCACCCCCGACAGGGATCTATGGCTACACCTTC
CASSPPTGIYGYTF
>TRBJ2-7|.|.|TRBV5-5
TGTGCCAGCAGCTTACTGCAGGGGCTCGACGAGCAGTACTTC
CASSLLQGLDEQYF
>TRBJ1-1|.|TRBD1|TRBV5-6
TGTGCCAGCAGCTTAACAGGGGACACTGAAGCTTTCTTT
CASSLTGDTEAFF
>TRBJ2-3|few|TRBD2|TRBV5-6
TGTGCCAGCAGCCCGGGGACTAGCGGGGTAACAGATACGCAGTATTTT
CASSPGTSGVTDTQYF
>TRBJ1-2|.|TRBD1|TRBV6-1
TGTGCCAGCAGTTTACCCGAGGAGGGGGCGAATGGCTACACCTTC
CASSLPEEGANGYTF
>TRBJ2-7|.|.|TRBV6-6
TGTGCCAGCAGTCCCGCGGATCGGGGGAGCATGGATATCTTCTACGAGCAGTACTTC
CASSPADRGSMDIFYEQYF
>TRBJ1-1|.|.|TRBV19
TGTGCCAGTAGTCCGACCGGGGCAGGCACTGAAGCTTTCTTT
CASSPTGAGTEAFF
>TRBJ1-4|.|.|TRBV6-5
TGTGCCAGCAGCGACGGCGCAAATGAAAAACTGTTTTTT
CASSDGANEKLFF
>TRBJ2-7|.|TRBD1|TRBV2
TGTGCCAGCAACCGGGGGACAGGGGACTTTCACTTC
CASNRGTGDFHF
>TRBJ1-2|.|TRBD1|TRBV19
TGTGCCAGTAGTGTGGACAGGGGGCCCAATACTATCTCCTACACCTTC
CASSVDRGPNTISYTF
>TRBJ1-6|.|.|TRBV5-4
TGTGCCAGCAAATCCGGGACAAGCTTTAATTCACCCCTCCACTTT
CASKSGTSFNSPLHF
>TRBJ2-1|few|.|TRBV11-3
TGTGCCAGCAGCCCTCATTCGGACAGTTACAATGAGCAGTTCTTC
CASSPHSDSYNEQFF
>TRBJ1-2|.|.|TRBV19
TGTGCCAGTAGGGGTTTCAGGGCTGGAGATGGCTACACCTTC
CASRGFRAGDGYTF
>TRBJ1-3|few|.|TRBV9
TGTGCCAGCAGCGTCGCGCAGCCCCAAAACACCATATATTTT
CASSVAQPQNTIYF
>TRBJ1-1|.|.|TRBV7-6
TGTGCCAGCAGCGCGGACACGAACACTGAAGCTTTCTTT
CASSADTNTEAFF
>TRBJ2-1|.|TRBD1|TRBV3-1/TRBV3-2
TGTGCCAGCAGCGTTGGACAGGGGCTACGCAAGTTCTTC
CASSVGQGLRKFF
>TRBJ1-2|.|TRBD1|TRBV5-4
TGTGCCAGCAGCACCCCGACAGGGGACGATGCTAACTATGGCTACACCTTC
CASSTPTGDDANYGYTF
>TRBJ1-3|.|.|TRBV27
TGTGCCAGCAGAAGGCGGACCTGGGACACCATATATTTT
CASRRRTWDTIYF
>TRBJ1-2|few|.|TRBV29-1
TGCAGCGTCTCGAACAGGGAGAATGGCTACACCTTC
CSVSNRENGYTF
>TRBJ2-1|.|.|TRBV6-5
TGTGCCAGCACTAAGACTAGCTCCTACAATGAGCAGTTCTTC
CASTKTSSYNEQFF
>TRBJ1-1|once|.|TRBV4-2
TGTGCCAGCAGCCTCGCGGACGGACTCATGAACACTGAAGCTTTCTTT
CASSLADGLMNTEAFF
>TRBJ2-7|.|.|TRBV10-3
TGTGCCATCTGGCAGCCTAGCTCCTACGAGCAGTACTTC
CAIWQPSSYEQYF
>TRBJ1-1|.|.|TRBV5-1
TGCGCCAGCAGCTTGGTGGGCCAGAACACTGAAGCTTTCTTT
CASSLVGQNTEAFF
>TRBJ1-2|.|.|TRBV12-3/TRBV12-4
TGTGCCAGCAACAGGGACGGAACCCCTGACACCTTC
CASNRDGTPDTF
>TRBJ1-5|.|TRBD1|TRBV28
TGTGCCAGTAGGACCGCCGGGACAGCGAGCAATCAGCCCCAGCATTTT
CASRTAGTASNQPQHF
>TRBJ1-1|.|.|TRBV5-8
TGTGCCAGCAGCTCTCCGGACAGCATGAACACTGAAGCTTTCTTT
CASSSPDSMNTEAFF
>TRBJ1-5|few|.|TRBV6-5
TGTGCCAGCAGGAGGACCCCGGGTCAGCCCCAGCATTTT
CASRRTPGQPQHF
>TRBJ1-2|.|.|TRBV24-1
TGTGCCACCAGTGACCCACGACGGATATATGGCTACACCTTC
CATSDPRRIYGYTF
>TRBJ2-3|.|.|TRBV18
TGTGCCAGCTCACCACCCAACAGGGTTTCAGATACGCAGTATTTT
CASSPPNRVSDTQYF
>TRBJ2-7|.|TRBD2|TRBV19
TGTGCCAGTAGCCGAACTACCGGGACTAGCGGGGGCCACCCCGAGCAGTACTTC
CASSRTTGTSGGHPEQYF
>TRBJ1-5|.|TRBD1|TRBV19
TGTGCCAGTAGCGCACGGACAGGGGGCGGACAGCCCCAGCATTTT
CASSARTGGGQPQHF
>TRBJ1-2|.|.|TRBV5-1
TGCGCCAGCAGCTTGGGGGCGGCTCCCTCTAACTATGGCTACACCTTC
CASSLGAAPSNYGYTF
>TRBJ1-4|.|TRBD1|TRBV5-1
TGCGCCAGCAGCTGGGGGACAGGGAGTAATGAAAAACTGTTTTTT
CASSWGTGSNEKLFF
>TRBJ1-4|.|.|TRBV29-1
TGCAGCGTTGTACTTTCACCCGGGGGAGGTGAAAAACTGTTTTTT
CSVVLSPGGGEKLFF
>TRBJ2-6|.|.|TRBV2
TGTGCCAGCAGTTCTAGGTGGGGGGCCAACGTCCTGACTTTC
CASSSRWGANVLTF
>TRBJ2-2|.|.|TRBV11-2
TGTGCCAGCTACAGCTGGCAGGGCGGCACCGGGGAGCTGTTTTTT
CASYSWQGGTGELFF
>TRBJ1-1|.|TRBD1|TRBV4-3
TGCGCCAGCAGCCAAGATCGGGCAGGGGGAGCTTTCTTT
CASSQDRAGGAFF
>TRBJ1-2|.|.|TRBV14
TGTGCCAGCAGCCAAGATTCGGGGAGTGGCTACACCTTC
CASSQDSGSGYTF
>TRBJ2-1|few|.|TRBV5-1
TGCGCCAGCAGCTTGGGCGTCGATGAGCAGTTCTTC
CASSLGVDEQFF
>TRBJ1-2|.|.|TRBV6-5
TGTGCCAGCAGTTACGTTGGCCGGGACTATGGCTACACCTTC
CASSYVGRDYGYTF
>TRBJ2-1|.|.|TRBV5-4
TGTGCCAGCAGCTCGCAGGCGGGTGGAGGCTACAATGAGCAGTTCTTC
CASSSQAGGGYNEQFF
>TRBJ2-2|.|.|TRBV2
TGTGCCAGCAGGACAGGCCGACCGGGGGAGCTGTTTTTT
CASRTGRPGELFF
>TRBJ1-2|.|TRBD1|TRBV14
TGTGCCAGCAGCCAGGCCGGGACAGGTCTTGGCTACACCTTC
CASSQAGTGLGYTF
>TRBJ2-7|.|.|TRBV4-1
TGCGCCAGCAGCCAAGGCACTGGGACCTACGAGCAGTACTTC
CASSQGTGTYEQYF
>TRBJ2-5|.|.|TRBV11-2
TGTGCCAGCAGCTCGTCAGGGGGGGCACGAGAGACCCAGTACTTC
CASSSSGGARETQYF
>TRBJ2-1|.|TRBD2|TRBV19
TGTGCCAGTAGTATAGATTTTAGCGGGGGGCCTAGCTCCTACAATGAGCAGTTCTTC
CASSIDFSGGPSSYNEQFF
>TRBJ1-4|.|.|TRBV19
TGTGCCAGTACCCTAGGGGGGAATGAAAAACTGTTTTTT
CASTLGGNEKLFF
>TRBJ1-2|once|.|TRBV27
TGTGCCAGCAGCCGGGACGACTATGGCTACACCTTC
CASSRDDYGYTF